The 5 T cell receptor beta chains given below trace back to one sample, sequenced in a study of blood T cell repertoires in COVID-19 (dated by TCRdb to 2020 to 2021). Library method: the immunoSEQ multiplex PCR assay. TCRdb obtained this table from immuneACCESS and retained in-frame rearrangements with V and J assigned. These tables miss some clones; where compared with another copy, unresolved V genes account for less than half of the shortfall, and the remainder is unexplained. The sample profile shows about 200,000 clones; approximately 86% of them were found once. 10% to 13% of the sample comes from the top ten. The sample consisted of peripheral blood. The receptors shown here come from a woman between 50 and 59 years old with COVID-19, enrolled during active disease.

The V gene is TRBV7-8, the J gene TRBJ2-1; no clear D gene. Trimming removed 5 bases from V and 8 bases from J, with 10 bases in between. Germline-derived CDR1 and CDR2 are SGHVS and FQNEAQ. This CDR3 is 12 amino acids long. In DNA, the CDR3 is TGTGCCAGCAGCCCCCTCGGTGATGAGCAGTTCTTC. Amino acids: CASSPLGDEQFF.

The V and J genes are TRBV7-2 and TRBJ1-1; a possible D gene is TRBD1 (5 bases). CDR1 and CDR2 (germline): SGHTA, FQGNSA. The CDR3 loop spans 15 amino acids. V lost 3 bases to trimming and J lost 5 bases, with 16 bases between them. The CDR3 DNA sequence: TGTGCCAGCAGCTTCACCAACACAGGACGGACTGAAGCTTTCTTT. It codes for CASSFTNTGRTEAFF.

The rearrangement uses TRBV6-5 and TRBJ1-2, with D perhaps TRBD1 (6 bases). CDR3 size: 13 residues. The germline gives CDR1 MNHEY, CDR2 SVGAGI. V dropped 7 bases and J dropped 0 bases, with 9 bases sitting between them. The CDR3, as DNA: TGTGCCAGCACGCAGGGGCCTAACTATGGCTACACCTTC. Encoded protein: CASTQGPNYGYTF.

The chain combines TRBV10-2 with TRBJ1-6, with 9 bases lining up with TRBD1. Losses at the gene ends were 6 bases for V and 7 bases for J; bases not matched to a gene: 13. The CDR3 covers 17 residues. Germline V gives CDR1 WSHSY, CDR2 SAAADI. For the CDR3, the DNA is TGCGCCAGCAGAAAAACAAAGGGACAGGGAAACAATTCACCCCTCCACTTT. It is translated as CASRKTKGQGNNSPLHF.

V and J are TRBV2 and TRBJ2-2, with D unclear. The V gene lost 4 bases and the J gene lost 2 bases, with 8 bases spanning the gap. The germline V gene encodes CDR1 SNHLY and CDR2 FYNNEI. The CDR3 spans 14 residues. CDR3 DNA: TGTGCCAGCAGTGGGCTGACTAACACCGGGGAGCTGTTTTTT. Translated, it gives CASSGLTNTGELFF. The whole variable domain, remainder taken from reference TRBV2 and TRBJ2-2, is EPEVTQTPSHQVTQMGQEVILRCVPISNHLYFYWYRQILGQKVEFLVSFYNNEISEKSEIFDDQFSVERPDGSNFTLKIRSTKLEDSAMYFCASSGLTNTGELFFGEGSRLTVL.